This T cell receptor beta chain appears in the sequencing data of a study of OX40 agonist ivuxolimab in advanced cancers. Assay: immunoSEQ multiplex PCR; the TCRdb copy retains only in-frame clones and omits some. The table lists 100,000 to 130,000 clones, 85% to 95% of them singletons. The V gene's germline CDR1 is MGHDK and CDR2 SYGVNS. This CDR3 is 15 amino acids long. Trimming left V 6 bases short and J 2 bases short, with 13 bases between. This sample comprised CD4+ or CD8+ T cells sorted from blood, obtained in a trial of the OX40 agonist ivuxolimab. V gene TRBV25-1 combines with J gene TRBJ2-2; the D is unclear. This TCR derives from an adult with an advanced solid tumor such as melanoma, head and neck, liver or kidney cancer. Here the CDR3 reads CASRTRGDNTGELFF. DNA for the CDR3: TGTGCCAGCAGAACGAGAGGTGATAACACCGGGGAGCTGTTTTTT.